Presented here are 30 T cell receptor beta chains from one specimen sequenced in a study of T cells after yellow fever vaccination. TCRdb passed the 5' RACE reads through MiXCR, listing each CDR3 protein once. The table has almost 600,000 distinct CDR3 sequences, roughly 13% seen once. The sample in question was PBMCs, obtained on the day of the yellow fever booster vaccination. These receptors were collected from a man aged 25 to 45 who received the YFV17D yellow fever vaccine.

The V call is TRBV30, the J call TRBJ1-4; TRBD1 aligns across 8 bases. The germline V gene has CDR1 GTSNPN and CDR2 SVGIG (reference sequence). The ends lost 3 bases at V and 10 bases at J; junction bases unmatched: 10. The CDR3 is 14 residues long. The CDR3 DNA reads as TGTGCCTGGAGCCTCCAGGGGGCACCTTCAAAACTGTTTTTT. This gives the protein CAWSLQGAPSKLFF.

The chain is built from TRBV20-1 and TRBJ1-1; TRBD1 matches at 7 bases. The CDR3 totals 15 residues. Germline CDR1 reads DFQATT; CDR2 reads SNEGSKA (reference sequence). V gave up 3 bases and J gave up 4 bases; unmatched junction bases: 11. CDR3 bases: TGCAGTGCTAGTAAGACAGGGACATTGGGCACTGAAGCTTTCTTT. Residues: CSASKTGTLGTEAFF.

This clonotype has a handful of counts. This chain connects TRBV10-2 to TRBJ2-1; the match to TRBD2 covers 11 bases. CDR3 length equals 18 residues. Trimming took 4 bases from V and 7 from J; bases not matched to a gene: 15. Germline V gives CDR1 WSHSY, CDR2 SAAADI. The CDR3 region is CASSGVVLAGGRGNEQFF. CDR3 DNA sequence: TGCGCCAGCAGTGGAGTCGTATTAGCGGGAGGGCGCGGGAATGAGCAGTTCTTC.

The table lists this clonotype with a few counts. This chain uses TRBV5-1 with TRBJ2-7, with 7 positions matching TRBD2. The CDR3 runs to 13 residues. Trimming took 2 bases from V and 8 from J; bases not matched to a gene: 7. CDR1 and CDR2 from the germline V gene are SGHRS and YFSETQ. In DNA form, the CDR3 reads TGCGCCAGCAGCTTACCTGGCGGGAGCAAGCAGTACTTC. Its protein product is CASSLPGGSKQYF.

This clonotype was detected ten times or more. The chain carries TRBV5-6 and TRBJ2-7; 7 bases line up with TRBD2. Germline assignment: CDR1 SGHDT and CDR2 YYEEEE. V was pared by 1 base and J by 0 bases, with 4 bases of the junction left unmatched. The CDR3 has 15 amino acids. CDR3 in DNA: TGTGCCAGCAGCTTGCGCCTAGCGGCCTCCTACGAGCAGTACTTC. Protein sequence: CASSLRLAASYEQYF.

This clonotype occurred many times. The gene calls are TRBV30 and TRBJ2-7; D call uncertain. The V end was cut by 2 bases, the J end by 6 bases, with 11 bases between. The germline V gene has CDR1 GTSNPN and CDR2 SVGIG (reference sequence). The CDR3 runs to 12 residues. CDR3 amino acids: CAWSTPLREQYF. CDR3 coding DNA: TGTGCCTGGAGTACCCCCCTCCGCGAGCAGTACTTC.

The rearrangement uses TRBV6-1 and TRBJ1-1; D is unclear. The CDR3 runs to 13 residues. Trimming stripped 7 bases from V and 11 bases from J, with 20 bases between. Germline loops: CDR1 MNHNS, CDR2 SASEGT. CDR3 coding DNA: TGTGCCAGCACCGGGAAGGCGAGAGTCGTGGCTTTCTTT. It specifies CASTGKARVVAFF.

This clonotype was counted only a few times. The chain carries TRBV27 and TRBJ1-5; D ambiguous. The CDR3 is made up of 14 amino acids. V was cut by 3 bases and J by 5 bases, with 11 bases left in between. Germline CDR1 MNHEY, CDR2 SMNVEV (reference sequence). The CDR3 sequence: CASSLRATYQPQHF. CDR3 DNA sequence: TGTGCCAGCAGTTTGAGGGCTACATATCAGCCCCAGCATTTT.

The CDR3 sequence: CSVGPGMNTEAFF. The CDR3 DNA follows: TGCAGCGTCGGCCCGGGGATGAACACTGAAGCTTTCTTT. The chain couples TRBV29-1 to TRBJ1-1; D call uncertain. V shed 6 bases and J shed 0 bases, with 11 bases lying between them. The CDR3 consists of 13 residues. Looked up from germline, CDR1 is SQVTM and CDR2 is ANQGSEA.

There are a few counts of this clonotype. V gene TRBV20-1 combines with J gene TRBJ2-2; D unresolved. The germline CDR1 and CDR2 sequences are DFQATT and SNEGSKA (reference sequence). V lost 0 bases to trimming and J lost 1 base, with 15 bases between them. The CDR3 sequence is 17 residues long. CDR3 bases: TGCAGTGCTAGAGACGAGAAAGCGCTCAGGAACACCGGGGAGCTGTTTTTT. This sequence encodes CSARDEKALRNTGELFF.

This clonotype occurred a few times. This chain connects TRBV10-3 to TRBJ2-1; 15 bases agree with TRBD2. Germline-derived CDR1 and CDR2 are ENHRY and SYGVKD. This CDR3 is built from 15 residues. J was trimmed by 9 bases and V by 4 bases; bases with no gene match: 4. CDR3 loop: CAISVGLAGGGEQFF. In DNA form, the CDR3 reads TGTGCCATCAGTGTGGGACTAGCGGGAGGTGGTGAGCAGTTCTTC.

This clonotype came up a few times. The chain employs TRBV6-1 and TRBJ1-5, with 7 bases identical to TRBD1. The V gene's germline CDR1 is MNHNS and CDR2 SASEGT. CDR3 length: 16 amino acids. V lost 3 bases, J lost 2 bases, and 7 bases stayed unmatched. The CDR3 DNA follows: TGTGCCAGCAGTGAGAGGTACAGGGGTGGCAATCAGCCCCAGCATTTT. Protein: CASSERYRGGNQPQHF.

This chain joins TRBV7-2 and TRBJ1-1, with D maybe TRBD1 (6 bases). Germline values: CDR1 SGHTA, CDR2 FQGNSA. The germline V and J ends were trimmed by 2 bases and 6 bases, with 16 bases remaining between them. CDR3 length: 15 amino acids. CDR3 amino acids: CASSLIRGGNAEAFF. The CDR3 DNA sequence: TGTGCCAGCAGCTTAATCCGGGGGGGCAACGCTGAAGCTTTCTTT.

This clonotype was seen only a few times. The chain employs TRBV21-1 and TRBJ1-1. TRBV21-1 is an annotated pseudogene. The CDR3 has 16 amino acids. The CDR3 here is CASRKTWAQPNTEAFF. CDR3 nucleotides: TGTGCCAGCAGAAAAACGTGGGCACAGCCGAACACTGAAGCTTTCTTT.

The rearrangement links TRBV6-5 to TRBJ2-3; D remains ambiguous. This CDR3 is 16 amino acids long. Trimming removed 0 bases at V and 2 bases at J, with 12 bases between. CDR1 is MNHEY, CDR2 SVGAGI, per germline. The CDR3 bases are TGTGCCAGCAGTTACTCGACTCCGGGCTTCACAGATACGCAGTATTTT. Its translation is CASSYSTPGFTDTQYF.

This clonotype appeared many times. The gene calls are TRBV20-1 and TRBJ1-1; no reliable D call. Germline V gene data show CDR1 as DFQATT and CDR2 as SNEGSKA (reference sequence). V lost 3 bases to trimming and J lost 7 bases, with 9 bases between them. CDR3 length equals 11 residues. The DNA for the CDR3 is TGCAGTGCTAGCCAGAACTATGAAGCTTTCTTT. It translates to CSASQNYEAFF.

The chain links TRBV19 to TRBJ1-1; weak D call: TRBD1 (6 bases). V lost 6 bases and J 0 bases, leaving 14 bases between the germline ends. The CDR3 length is 15 residues. From germline, CDR1 is LNHDA and CDR2 SQIVND (reference sequence). CDR3 amino acids: CASRPDRLMNTEAFF. The CDR3 DNA sequence: TGTGCCAGTAGGCCGGACAGACTCATGAACACTGAAGCTTTCTTT.

In its sample, this clonotype was seen a few times. The genes are TRBV5-1 and TRBJ2-3; the D is unclear. The length of the CDR3 is 14 residues. Trimming removed 5 bases at V and 0 bases at J, with 10 bases between. Germline CDR1 is SGHRS and CDR2 is YFSETQ. CDR3 coding DNA: TGCGCCAGCAGGTTCAGCTTCAGCACAGATACGCAGTATTTT. Translating gives CASRFSFSTDTQYF.

This clonotype has just a few counts. The gene calls are TRBV29-1 and TRBJ2-3, with unresolved D. Trimming shortened V by 4 bases and J by 11 bases, and 19 bases separated the two germline ends. The germline gives CDR1 SQVTM, CDR2 ANQGSEA. CDR3 length: 13 residues. Here the CDR3 reads CSVVGSSVAKQYF. Here the CDR3 DNA reads TGCAGCGTTGTTGGCAGCTCTGTTGCTAAGCAGTATTTT.

This clonotype has only a few counts. The CDR3 nucleotides are TGTGCCAGCATCCCACAGGGGACAGGGAAAGAGACCCAGTACTTC. This codes for CASIPQGTGKETQYF. The chain carries TRBV7-9 and TRBJ2-5; TRBD1 matches at 9 bases. The germline CDR1 and CDR2 sequences are SEHNR and FQNEAQ (reference sequence). The CDR3 length is 15 residues. Losses at the gene ends were 7 bases for V and 3 bases for J; bases not matched to a gene: 9.

J is TRBJ2-7 and V is TRBV20-1; no clear D gene. The V end was cut by 4 bases, the J end by 8 bases, with 21 bases between. This CDR3 spans 14 amino acids. Germline CDR1 is DFQATT and CDR2 is SNEGSKA (reference sequence). The CDR3 region has the DNA TGCAGTGCTACCCCTGGCCGGGTAGGTTTCCAGCAGTACTTC. Its protein is CSATPGRVGFQQYF.

This clonotype has only a few counts. J is TRBJ2-5 and V is TRBV20-1; D remains unclear. Germline V gene lookup returns CDR1 DFQATT and CDR2 SNEGSKA (reference sequence). The CDR3 has 14 residues. CDR3 in amino acids: CSAELPGREETQYF. CDR3 DNA sequence: TGCAGCGCCGAGTTACCGGGTCGAGAAGAGACCCAGTACTTC.

This clonotype was counted between two and nine times. The chain has TRBV20-1 and TRBJ2-5, with D uncertain. Trimming took 3 bases from V and 3 from J, leaving 11 bases between them. In germline, CDR1 is DFQATT, CDR2 SNEGSKA (reference sequence). This CDR3 is 13 amino acids long. Here the CDR3 DNA reads TGCAGTGCTAGCGACTTTTCCAAAGAGACCCAGTACTTC. It specifies CSASDFSKETQYF.

This clonotype was detected a few times. The chain links TRBV4-1 to TRBJ2-7; tentative D call: TRBD2 (6 bases). The germline V gene encodes CDR1 MGHRA and CDR2 YSYEKL. The CDR3 consists of 13 residues. V was clipped by 2 bases and J by 5 bases, with 10 bases between them. CDR3 coding DNA: TGCGCCAGCAGCCAAACCGGGAGTGACGAGCAGTACTTC. Residues: CASSQTGSDEQYF.

This clonotype was seen repeatedly, ten times or more. The rearrangement joins TRBV20-1 to TRBJ2-1, with TRBD2 matching 8 bases. Germline-derived CDR1 and CDR2 are DFQATT and SNEGSKA (reference sequence). This CDR3 region has 12 residues. V was pared by 6 bases and J by 12 bases, with 10 bases of the junction left unmatched. For the CDR3, the DNA is TGCAGTGCAGACCTTTTAGCGGGACGGCAGTTCTTC. This codes for CSADLLAGRQFF.

Only a few counts were recorded for this clonotype. CDR3 loop: CSAPGQGEKLFF. DNA for the CDR3: TGCAGTGCCCCAGGACAGGGAGAAAAACTGTTTTTT. V and J are TRBV20-1 and TRBJ1-4; 8 bases agree with TRBD1. V trimming: 6 bases; J trimming: 8 bases; junction bases outside the gene matches: 5. This CDR3 is 12 amino acids long. In germline, CDR1 is DFQATT, CDR2 SNEGSKA (reference sequence).

This sequence joins TRBV7-9 and TRBJ2-5; a weak D match, TRBD2 (6 bases). Germline V gene data show CDR1 as SEHNR and CDR2 as FQNEAQ (reference sequence). The CDR3 spans 14 residues. The V end lost 5 bases, the J end lost 1 base, and 11 bases lay between the germline ends. The CDR3 spells CASSPWEAQETQYF. CDR3 bases: TGTGCCAGCAGCCCATGGGAGGCCCAAGAGACCCAGTACTTC.

The chain carries TRBV28 and TRBJ2-2; no reliable D call. This CDR3 comprises 13 residues. V was cut by 2 bases and J by 6 bases, with 7 bases left in between. From germline, CDR1 is MDHEN and CDR2 SYDVKM. CDR3 protein: CASSLKIPGELFF. The CDR3 DNA sequence: TGTGCCAGCAGTTTAAAGATTCCCGGGGAGCTGTTTTTT.

This clonotype was observed a few times. The chain links TRBV12-3 or TRBV12-4 to TRBJ2-1; no definite D call. The V and J ends lost 4 bases and 7 bases respectively, with 14 bases between them. The CDR3 totals 14 residues. In DNA form, the CDR3 reads TGTGCCAGCAGTTCTACCACCCCATTGAATGAGCAGTTCTTC. Amino acid sequence: CASSSTTPLNEQFF.

A few counts support this clonotype. This chain connects TRBV5-1 to TRBJ2-2; D is perhaps TRBD1 (5 bases). Trimming shortened V by 4 bases and J by 0 bases, and 10 bases separated the two germline ends. The CDR3 extends over 15 amino acids. Germline lookup yields CDR1 SGHRS and CDR2 YFSETQ. The CDR3 DNA is TGCGCCAGCAGCGCAGGGATGGCGAACACCGGGGAGCTGTTTTTT. Its translation: CASSAGMANTGELFF.